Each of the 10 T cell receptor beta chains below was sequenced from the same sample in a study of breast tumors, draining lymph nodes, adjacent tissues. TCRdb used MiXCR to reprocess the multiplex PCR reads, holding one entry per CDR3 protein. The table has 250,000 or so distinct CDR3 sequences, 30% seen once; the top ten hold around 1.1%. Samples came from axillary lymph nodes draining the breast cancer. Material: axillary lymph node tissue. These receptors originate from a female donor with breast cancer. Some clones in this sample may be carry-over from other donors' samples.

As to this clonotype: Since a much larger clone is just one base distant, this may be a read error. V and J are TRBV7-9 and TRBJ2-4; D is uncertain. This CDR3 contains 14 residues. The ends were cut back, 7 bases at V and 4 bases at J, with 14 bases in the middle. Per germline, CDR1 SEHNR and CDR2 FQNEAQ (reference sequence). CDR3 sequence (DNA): TGTGCCAGCAACGTAGACCAGGTGAAAAACATTCAGTACTTC. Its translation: CASNVDQVKNIQYF.

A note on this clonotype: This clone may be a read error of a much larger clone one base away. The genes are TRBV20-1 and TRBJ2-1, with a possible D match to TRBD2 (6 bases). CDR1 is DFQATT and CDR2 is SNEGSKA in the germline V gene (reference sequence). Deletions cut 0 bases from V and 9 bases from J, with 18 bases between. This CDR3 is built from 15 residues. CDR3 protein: CSAREIRGGAREQFF. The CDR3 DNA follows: TGCAGTGCTAGAGAAATACGGGGCGGGGCGCGTGAGCAGTTCTTC.

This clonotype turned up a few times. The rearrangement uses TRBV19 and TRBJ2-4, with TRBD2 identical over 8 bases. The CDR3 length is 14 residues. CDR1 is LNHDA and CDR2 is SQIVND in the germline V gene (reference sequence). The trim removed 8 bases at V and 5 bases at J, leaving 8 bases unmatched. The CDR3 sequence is CASSYSGAQNIQYF. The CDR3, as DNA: TGTGCCAGTTCTTATAGCGGGGCCCAAAACATTCAGTACTTC. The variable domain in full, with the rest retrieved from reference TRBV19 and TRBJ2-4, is DGGITQSPKYLFRKEGQNVTLSCEQNLNHDAMYWYRQDPGQGLRLIYYSQIVNDFQKGDIAEGYSVSREKKESFPLTVTSAQKNPTAFYLCASSYSGAQNIQYFGAGTRLSVL.

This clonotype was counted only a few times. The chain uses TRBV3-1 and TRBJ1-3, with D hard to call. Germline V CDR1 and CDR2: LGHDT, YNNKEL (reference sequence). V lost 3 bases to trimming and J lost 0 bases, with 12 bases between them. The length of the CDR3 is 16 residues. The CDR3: CASSQATTHSGNTIYF. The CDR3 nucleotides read TGTGCCAGCAGCCAGGCCACAACGCACTCTGGAAACACCATATATTTT.

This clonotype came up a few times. The CDR3 bases are TGTGCCACCTCTGGGAGACCCCCCGTTGGTGGGCAGTTCTTC. The encoded protein is CATSGRPPVGGQFF. The rearrangement joins TRBV6-5 to TRBJ2-1, with a weak D call TRBD2 (5 bases). The germline V gene has CDR1 MNHEY and CDR2 SVGAGI. The ends were cut back, 10 bases at V and 12 bases at J, with 25 bases in the middle. The length of the CDR3 is 14 residues.

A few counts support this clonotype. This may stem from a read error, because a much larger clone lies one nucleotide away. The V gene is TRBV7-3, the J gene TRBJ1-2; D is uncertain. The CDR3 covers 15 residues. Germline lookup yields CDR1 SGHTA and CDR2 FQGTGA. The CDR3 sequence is CASSPDFGLSYGYPF. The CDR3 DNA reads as TGTGCCAGCAGCCCCGACTTTGGTCTTTCCTATGGCTACCCCTTC.

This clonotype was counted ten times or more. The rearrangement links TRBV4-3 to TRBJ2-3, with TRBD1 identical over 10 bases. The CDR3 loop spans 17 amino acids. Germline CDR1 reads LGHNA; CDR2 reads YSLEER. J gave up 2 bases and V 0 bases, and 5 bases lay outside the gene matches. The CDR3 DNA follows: TGCGCCAGCAGCCAAGATCAGACAGGGGGCCCCACAGATACGCAGTATTTT. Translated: CASSQDQTGGPTDTQYF.

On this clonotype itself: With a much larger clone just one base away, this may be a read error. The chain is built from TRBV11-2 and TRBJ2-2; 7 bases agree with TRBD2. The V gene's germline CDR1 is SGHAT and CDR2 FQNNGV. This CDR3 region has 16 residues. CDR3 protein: CASSLGRGSGSGELLF. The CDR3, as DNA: TGTGCCAGCAGCTTAGGCCGCGGGAGTGGTTCCGGGGAGCTGCTTTTT.

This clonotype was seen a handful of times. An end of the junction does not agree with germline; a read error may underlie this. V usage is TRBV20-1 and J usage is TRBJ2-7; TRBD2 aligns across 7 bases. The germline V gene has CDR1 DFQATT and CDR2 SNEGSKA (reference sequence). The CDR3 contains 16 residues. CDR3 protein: CSANPLAGKSSYGQYF. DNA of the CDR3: TGCAGTGCTAACCCCTTAGCGGGCAAAAGCTCCTACGGGCAGTACTTC.

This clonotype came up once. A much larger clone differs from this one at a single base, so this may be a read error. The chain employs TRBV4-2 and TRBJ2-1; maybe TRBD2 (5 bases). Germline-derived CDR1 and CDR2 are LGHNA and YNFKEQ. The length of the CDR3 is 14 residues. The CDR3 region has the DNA TGTGCCAGCAGTGTGGGGAGTCAGAACAATGAGCAGCTCTTC. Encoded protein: CASSVGSQNNEQLF.